This T cell receptor beta chain was identified in a study of early T cells in non-severe SARS-CoV-2 infection. The study's findings and limits: Anti-spike CD8 responses were favored by VDJdb matching, which missed private and CD4 specificities.

Trimming took 5 bases from V and 6 from J, leaving 15 bases between them. Per the germline V gene, CDR1 is SGHTA and CDR2 is FQGTGA. This CDR3 has 14 residues. Regarding this clonotype: Its specificity is unknown.

Unique molecular identifiers were attached to individual cDNA molecules. TCRdb recomputed calls from the 5' RACE reads with MiXCR, one row per CDR3 protein. In the table there are 80,000 or so distinct CDR3 sequences, 9.5% to 15% of which are singletons. The source is an adult who was a healthcare worker with PCR-confirmed SARS-CoV-2 infection or an uninfected control (not recorded which). The sequencing sample was made of whole blood. The V gene is TRBV7-3, the J gene TRBJ2-3; D might be TRBD2 (6 bases). CDR3 protein: CASSLGGSVDTQYF. CDR3 nucleotides: TGTGCCAGCAGCCTGGGAGGAAGTGTGGATACGCAGTATTTT.